The 27 T cell receptor beta chains below were found in one sample sequenced in a study of vaccination and CD4 T cells after COVID-19. Their antigens remain unidentified. Treatment given: approximately 11-day PBMC culture with coronavirus spike peptide pools or control peptides (ViraFEST assay). Cultured CD4+ T cells had their DNA profiled by the Oncomine TCR Beta short-read assay. TCRdb recomputed calls from the PCR reads with MiXCR, one row per CDR3 protein. The sample yields 15,000 to 20,000 distinct CDR3 sequences, less than 60% seen once. The sequencing used CD4+ T cells from blood, cultured in vitro, collected after SARS-CoV-2 vaccination. The origin of the receptors is a human donor who had recovered from COVID-19.

The rearrangement joins TRBV20-1 to TRBJ2-5; 7 bases fit TRBD1. CDR1 and CDR2 (germline): DFQATT, SNEGSKA (reference sequence). Trimming at V came to 5 bases and at J to 2 bases, leaving 5 bases not matched to a gene. There are 13 residues in the CDR3. CDR3: CSAGDRIQETQYF. Written as DNA, the CDR3 is TGCAGTGCTGGGGACAGAATTCAAGAGACCCAGTACTTC.

The rearrangement uses TRBV11-3 and TRBJ2-5; TRBD1 or TRBD2 may be the D gene (6 bases each). The CDR3 loop spans 16 amino acids. Germline CDR1 reads SGHNT; CDR2 reads YENEEA. Trimming pared 0 bases from V and 5 bases from J, leaving 16 bases between. The CDR3 region is CASSLDGGRELETQYF. As DNA, the CDR3 is TGTGCCAGCAGCTTAGACGGGGGCAGGGAATTGGAGACCCAGTACTTC.

The gene calls are TRBV6-1 and TRBJ1-5; 7 nucleotides align to TRBD1. Germline trimming cut 6 bases from V and 5 bases from J; bases unmatched to any gene: 10. Germline values: CDR1 MNHNS, CDR2 SASEGT. The CDR3 sequence is 15 residues long. The CDR3 nucleotides read TGTGCCAGCAGCCAAAACGAGGGGGCGCATCAGCCCCAGCATTTT. Encoded protein: CASSQNEGAHQPQHF.

This sequence joins TRBV15 and TRBJ2-3, with D possibly TRBD1 on 5 matching bases. Germline V gene data show CDR1 as LNHNV and CDR2 as YYDKDF (reference sequence). V lost 0 bases and J 2 bases, leaving 15 bases between the germline ends. The CDR3 runs 17 residues. CDR3 in amino acids: CATSRDIRTLDTDTQYF. The CDR3 nucleotides read TGTGCCACCAGCAGAGATATCCGGACACTCGACACAGATACGCAGTATTTT. Full variable domain (rest looked up from reference TRBV15 and TRBJ2-3): DAMVIQNPRYQVTQFGKPVTLSCSQTLNHNVMYWYQQKSSQAPKLLFHYYDKDFNNEADTPDNFQSRRPNTSFCFLDIRSPGLGDTAMYLCATSRDIRTLDTDTQYFGPGTRLTVL.

The chain uses TRBV27 and TRBJ2-7, with D possibly matching TRBD1 (6 bases). CDR3 size: 15 residues. Trimming removed 8 bases at V and 3 bases at J, with 20 bases between. The V gene's germline CDR1 is MNHEY and CDR2 SMNVEV (reference sequence). CDR3 coding DNA: TGTGCCAGCTCTGTAGGGGGAGACTACTTCTACGAGCAGTACTTC. Amino acids: CASSVGGDYFYEQYF.

V usage is TRBV5-1 and J usage is TRBJ2-7; 8 bases are a match to TRBD2. The CDR3 is 16 amino acids. The germline CDR1 and CDR2 sequences are SGHRS and YFSETQ. Losses at the gene ends were 3 bases for V and 6 bases for J; bases not matched to a gene: 14. The CDR3 coding sequence is TGCGCCAGCAGCTACTCCGTTGGTAGCGGGGTTGCCGAGCAGTACTTC. It translates to CASSYSVGSGVAEQYF.

The CDR3 sequence is CSGTGGETQYF. CDR3 nucleotides: TGCAGCGGGACAGGGGGAGAGACCCAGTACTTC. V is TRBV29-1 and J is TRBJ2-5; 10 bases agree with TRBD1. Per the germline V gene, CDR1 is SQVTM and CDR2 is ANQGSEA. CDR3 length: 11 residues. V gave up 7 bases and J gave up 4 bases; unmatched junction bases: 0.

This clonotype was observed a handful of times. This chain joins TRBV20-1 and TRBJ2-5, with D perhaps TRBD1 (6 bases). The CDR3 runs to 14 residues. V was cut by 0 bases and J by 5 bases, with 13 bases left in between. The germline V gene has CDR1 DFQATT and CDR2 SNEGSKA (reference sequence). CDR3 nucleotide sequence: TGCAGTGCTAGAGATCTTGCAGGGGAGGAGACCCAGTACTTC. Protein sequence: CSARDLAGEETQYF.

CDR3 DNA: TGTGCCAGCAGCCCAGGACGGAGCAATCAGCCCCAGCATTTT. Protein product: CASSPGRSNQPQHF. The chain employs TRBV7-8 and TRBJ1-5; D is ambiguous. V was pared by 5 bases and J by 1 base, with 9 bases between. Germline assignment: CDR1 SGHVS and CDR2 FQNEAQ. CDR3 size: 14 residues.

This clonotype showed up just once. The chain uses TRBV7-2 and TRBJ1-1, with D perhaps TRBD1 (5 bases). Per germline, CDR1 SGHTA and CDR2 FQGNSA. The V and J ends lost 0 bases and 6 bases respectively, with 14 bases between them. The CDR3 is 15 residues long. The CDR3 loop reads CASSLAQVGGAEAFF. The CDR3, as DNA: TGTGCCAGCAGCTTAGCGCAGGTAGGAGGGGCTGAAGCTTTCTTT.

This clonotype was counted a few times. The V gene is TRBV11-2, the J gene TRBJ2-5, with 9 bases aligning to TRBD2. The CDR3 loop spans 16 amino acids. J was trimmed by 5 bases and V by 1 base; bases with no gene match: 8. Germline V gene data show CDR1 as SGHAT and CDR2 as FQNNGV. The CDR3 loop reads CASSLGASGATETQYF. The CDR3 DNA is TGTGCCAGCAGCTTAGGGGCTAGCGGGGCGACCGAGACCCAGTACTTC.

V is TRBV20-1 and J is TRBJ1-5; the match to TRBD1 covers 8 bases. The ends lost 3 bases at V and 2 bases at J; junction bases unmatched: 6. Germline V CDR1 and CDR2: DFQATT, SNEGSKA (reference sequence). CDR3 length equals 15 residues. In DNA, the CDR3 is TGCAGTGCTAGGATCGGACAGGGTGGCAATCAGCCCCAGCATTTT. It encodes CSARIGQGGNQPQHF.

The chain recombines TRBV7-3 with TRBJ2-1, with 11 bases matching TRBD2. Trimming cost V 5 bases and J 0 bases; bases outside gene matches: 9. CDR3 size: 18 residues. Looked up from germline, CDR1 is SGHTA and CDR2 is FQGTGA. In DNA, the CDR3 is TGTGCCAGCAGCCGACGGACTAGCGGGCTTAGCTCCTACAATGAGCAGTTCTTC. Its translation: CASSRRTSGLSSYNEQFF.

The CDR3, as DNA: TGTGCCAGCAGACAAACCGGGACGGCTTCCTACGAGCAGTACTTC. Translated: CASRQTGTASYEQYF. The chain uses TRBV6-1 and TRBJ2-7; D may match TRBD1 or TRBD2 (5 bases each). The germline V gene has CDR1 MNHNS and CDR2 SASEGT. CDR3 length equals 15 residues. Trimming took 6 bases from V and 1 from J, leaving 16 bases between them.

CDR3 coding DNA: TGCAGTGCTAGTCGCCAGACCAATCAGCCCCAGCATTTT. Protein product: CSASRQTNQPQHF. V gene TRBV20-1 combines with J gene TRBJ1-5; D gene ambiguous. Germline V gives CDR1 DFQATT, CDR2 SNEGSKA (reference sequence). The CDR3 loop spans 13 amino acids. Trimming took off 3 bases at V and 3 bases at J, with 9 bases between the two ends.

This clonotype appeared a few times. The chain is built from TRBV19 and TRBJ1-5, with D tentatively TRBD1 (5 bases). Germline CDR1 and CDR2: LNHDA and SQIVND (reference sequence). The CDR3 consists of 15 residues. V was pared by 3 bases and J by 3 bases, with 12 bases between. The CDR3 nucleotides are TGTGCCAGTAGTATCCAGGGTGAGGTCAATCAGCCCCAGCATTTT. Its protein is CASSIQGEVNQPQHF. Together with reference TRBV19 and TRBJ1-5, the CDR3 gives the full variable domain: DGGITQSPKYLFRKEGQNVTLSCEQNLNHDAMYWYRQDPGQGLRLIYYSQIVNDFQKGDIAEGYSVSREKKESFPLTVTSAQKNPTAFYLCASSIQGEVNQPQHFGDGTRLSIL.

This clonotype was observed a handful of times. V and J are TRBV7-2 and TRBJ2-7; 9 positions agree with TRBD1. Germline V gene data show CDR1 as SGHTA and CDR2 as FQGNSA. This CDR3 comprises 12 residues. J lost 7 bases, V lost 7 bases, and 5 bases had no gene match. CDR3 sequence reads: CASTDRGGEQYF. DNA for the CDR3: TGTGCCAGCACGGACAGGGGAGGTGAGCAGTACTTC.

This chain's CDR3 is CSAGLLGGTYEQYF. CDR3 nucleotide sequence: TGCAGTGCAGGCCTCCTGGGGGGGACTTACGAGCAGTACTTC. The V call is TRBV20-1, the J call TRBJ2-7; 7 bases are a match to TRBD2. Germline values: CDR1 DFQATT, CDR2 SNEGSKA (reference sequence). V was clipped by 6 bases and J by 4 bases; unmatched bases: 12. The CDR3 contains 14 residues.

V is TRBV7-9 and J is TRBJ1-2; 9 nucleotides line up with TRBD1. The CDR3 has 13 residues. Germline lookup yields CDR1 SEHNR and CDR2 FQNEAQ (reference sequence). V was pared by 11 bases and J by 3 bases, with 7 bases of the junction left unmatched. CDR3 sequence: CAGTRTGDYGYTF. CDR3 DNA: TGTGCCGGGACACGGACAGGGGACTATGGCTACACCTTC. Full variable domain (remainder filled in from reference TRBV7-9 and TRBJ1-2): DTGVSQNPRHKITKRGQNVTFRCDPISEHNRLYWYRQTLGQGPEFLTYFQNEAQLEKSRLLSDRFSAERPKGSFSTLEIQRTEQGDSAMYLCAGTRTGDYGYTFGSGTRLTVV.

The chain has TRBV19 and TRBJ1-5, with unresolved D. The germline CDR1 and CDR2 sequences are LNHDA and SQIVND (reference sequence). Trimming left V 5 bases short and J 5 bases short, with 10 bases between. This CDR3 comprises 13 residues. The CDR3 DNA follows: TGTGCCAGTAGTCCTTACAGAGATCAGCCCCAGCATTTT. This codes for CASSPYRDQPQHF.

The chain recombines TRBV10-3 with TRBJ1-2; 7 nucleotides align to TRBD1. The germline CDR1 and CDR2 sequences are ENHRY and SYGVKD. The CDR3 has 16 amino acids. V lost 6 bases to trimming and J lost 8 bases; unmatched junction nucleotides: 18. CDR3 in amino acids: CAIRGGQRTTMEGYTF. The CDR3 nucleotides are TGTGCCATCAGGGGGGGACAGCGAACCACTATGGAGGGCTACACCTTC.

The table lists this clonotype with a few counts. V is TRBV7-3 and J is TRBJ2-5; maybe TRBD2 (6 bases). Deletions cut 5 bases from V and 5 bases from J, with 18 bases between. CDR1 and CDR2 (germline): SGHTA, FQGTGA. This CDR3 comprises 15 residues. The CDR3: CASSPQAGSYETQYF. CDR3 DNA: TGTGCCAGCAGCCCGCAAGCGGGTTCTTATGAGACCCAGTACTTC.

This clonotype occurred a few times. The CDR3 region is CASSAQGESRQPQHF. CDR3 coding DNA: TGTGCCAGCAGTGCGCAGGGGGAGTCTCGCCAGCCCCAGCATTTT. V and J are TRBV2 and TRBJ1-5; 7 nucleotides line up with TRBD1. CDR1 SNHLY and CDR2 FYNNEI come from the germline V gene. V was pared by 4 bases and J by 7 bases, with 10 bases of the junction left unmatched. The CDR3 has 15 residues.

Only one count was recorded for this clonotype. V usage is TRBV19 and J usage is TRBJ2-1; 11 bases are shared with TRBD2. CDR3 length: 16 amino acids. Germline loops: CDR1 LNHDA, CDR2 SQIVND (reference sequence). The V segment lost 3 bases and the J segment 7 bases; nucleotides outside the gene matches: 8. For the CDR3, the DNA is TGTGCCAGTAGTATCCGACTAGCGGGGCGCCTGAATGAGCAGTTCTTC. Translating gives CASSIRLAGRLNEQFF.

The chain joins TRBV6-1 to TRBJ2-3; 9 bases are a match to TRBD1. The CDR3 has 16 amino acids. The germline CDR1 and CDR2 sequences are MNHNS and SASEGT. Trimming cost V 7 bases and J 2 bases; bases outside gene matches: 10. This chain's CDR3 is CASIISGTGITDTQYF. CDR3 sequence (DNA): TGTGCCAGCATCATCTCCGGGACAGGGATCACAGATACGCAGTATTTT.

This clonotype was detected only once. This chain uses TRBV27 with TRBJ2-3; TRBD2 matches 15 bases. CDR1 and CDR2 (germline): MNHEY, SMNVEV (reference sequence). This CDR3 has 20 amino acids. J gave up 7 bases and V 4 bases, and 18 bases lay outside the gene matches. In nucleotides, the CDR3 is TGTGCCAGCAGTTCCAAGGGACTAGCGGGGGGTACAAACCTCTGGCATACGCAGTATTTT. Translated: CASSSKGLAGGTNLWHTQYF.

This rearrangement joins TRBV15 to TRBJ2-3; 13 bases agree with TRBD2. The germline V gene has CDR1 LNHNV and CDR2 YYDKDF (reference sequence). This CDR3 region has 19 residues. The V and J ends lost 5 bases and 0 bases, in that order; junction bases with no gene match: 11. The CDR3 is CATSPRGTSGAPSTDTQYF. The CDR3 bases are TGTGCCACCAGCCCCCGTGGGACTAGCGGGGCCCCTAGCACAGATACGCAGTATTTT.